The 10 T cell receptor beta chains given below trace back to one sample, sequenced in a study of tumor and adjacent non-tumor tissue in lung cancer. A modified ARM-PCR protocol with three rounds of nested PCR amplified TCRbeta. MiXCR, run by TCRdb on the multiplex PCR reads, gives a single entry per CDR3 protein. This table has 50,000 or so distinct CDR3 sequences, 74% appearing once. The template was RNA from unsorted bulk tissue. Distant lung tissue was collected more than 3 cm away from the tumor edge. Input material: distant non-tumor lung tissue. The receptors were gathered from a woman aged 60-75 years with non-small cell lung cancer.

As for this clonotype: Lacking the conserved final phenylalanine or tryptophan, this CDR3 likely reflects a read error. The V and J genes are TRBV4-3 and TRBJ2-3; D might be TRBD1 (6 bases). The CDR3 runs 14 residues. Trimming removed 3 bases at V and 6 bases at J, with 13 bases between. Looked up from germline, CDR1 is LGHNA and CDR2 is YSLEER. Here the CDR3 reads CASSQGDTRDTQYY. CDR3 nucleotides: TGCGCCAGCAGCCAGGGGGACACAAGGGATACGCAGTATTAC.

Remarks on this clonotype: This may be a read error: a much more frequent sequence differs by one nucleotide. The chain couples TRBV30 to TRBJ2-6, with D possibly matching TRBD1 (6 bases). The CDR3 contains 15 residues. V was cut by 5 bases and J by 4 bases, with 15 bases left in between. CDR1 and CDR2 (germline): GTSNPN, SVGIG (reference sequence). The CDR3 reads CAWGTGMSGANVLTF. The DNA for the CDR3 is TGTGCCTGGGGCACAGGGATGTCCGGGGCCAACGTCCTGACTTTC.

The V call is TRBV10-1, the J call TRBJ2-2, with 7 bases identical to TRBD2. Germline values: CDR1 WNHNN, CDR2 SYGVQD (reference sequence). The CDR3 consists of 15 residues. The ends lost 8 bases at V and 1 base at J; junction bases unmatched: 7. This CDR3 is CASQTGGLNTGELFF. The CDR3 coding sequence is TGCGCCAGCCAGACGGGGGGACTGAACACCGGGGAGCTGTTTTTT.

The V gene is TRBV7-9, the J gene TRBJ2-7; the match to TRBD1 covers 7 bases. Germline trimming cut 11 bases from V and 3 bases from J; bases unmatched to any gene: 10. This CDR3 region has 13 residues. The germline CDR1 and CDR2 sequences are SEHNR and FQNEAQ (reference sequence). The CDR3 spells CACGAGTVYEQYF. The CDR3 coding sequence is TGTGCCTGCGGAGCCGGGACAGTCTACGAGCAGTACTTC.

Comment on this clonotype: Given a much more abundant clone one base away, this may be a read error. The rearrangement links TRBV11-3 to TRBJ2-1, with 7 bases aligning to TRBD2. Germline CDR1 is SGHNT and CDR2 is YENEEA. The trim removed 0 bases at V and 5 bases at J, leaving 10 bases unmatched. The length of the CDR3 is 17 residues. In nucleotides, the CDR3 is TGTGCCAGCAGCTTAGAGTTGACTAGCAGGAGCCACAATGAGCAGTTCTTC. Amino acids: CASSLELTSRSHNEQFF.

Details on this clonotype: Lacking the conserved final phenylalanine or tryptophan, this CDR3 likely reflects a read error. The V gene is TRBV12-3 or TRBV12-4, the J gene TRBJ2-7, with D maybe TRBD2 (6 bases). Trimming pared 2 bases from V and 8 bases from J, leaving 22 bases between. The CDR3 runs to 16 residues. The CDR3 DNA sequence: TGTGCCAGCAGTTTATCCAGTACGGGAGCGTACGACAAGCAGTACCTC. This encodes CASSLSSTGAYDKQYL.

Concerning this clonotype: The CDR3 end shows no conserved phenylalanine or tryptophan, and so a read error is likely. CDR3 bases: TGTGCCAGCAGTTCCAGGGGCGGTGGAGGTTTTAACTATGGATACACCCTC. It translates to CASSSRGGGGFNYGYTL. The chain uses TRBV12-3 or TRBV12-4 and TRBJ1-2, with D possibly being TRBD1 (6 bases). The CDR3 extends over 17 amino acids.

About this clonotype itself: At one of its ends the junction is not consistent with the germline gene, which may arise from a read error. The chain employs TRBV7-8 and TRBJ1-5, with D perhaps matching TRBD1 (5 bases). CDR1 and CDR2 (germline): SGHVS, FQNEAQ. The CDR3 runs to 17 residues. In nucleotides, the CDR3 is TGTGCCAGCAGCTTATACGGGGGGGGATATAGCAATCAGTCCCAGCATTTT. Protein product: CASSLYGGGYSNQSQHF.

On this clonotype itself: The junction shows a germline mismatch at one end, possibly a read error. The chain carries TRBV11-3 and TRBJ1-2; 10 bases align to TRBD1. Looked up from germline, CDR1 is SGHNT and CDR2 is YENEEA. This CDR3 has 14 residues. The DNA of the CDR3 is TGTGCCAACAGCCACGGACAGGGGGGGTTCGCCTACACCTTC. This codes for CANSHGQGGFAYTF.

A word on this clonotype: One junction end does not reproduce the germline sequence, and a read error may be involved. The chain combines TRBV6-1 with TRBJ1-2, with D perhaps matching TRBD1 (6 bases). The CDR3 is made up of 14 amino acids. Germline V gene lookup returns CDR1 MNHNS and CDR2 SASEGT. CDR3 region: CASTVGGAGYGYAF. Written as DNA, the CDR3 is TGTGCCAGCACCGTGGGGGGCGCCGGCTATGGATACGCCTTC.